One and the same sample provided the 5 T cell receptor beta chains below, sequenced in a study of CD8+ T cells in alopecia areata. Sequencing used cDNA as its template, made by extracting RNA and reverse transcribing it. The repertoire was sequenced with immunoSEQ multiplex PCR; TCRdb's copy has only in-frame clones and lacks some. The sample consists of over 150,000 clones, around 50% of them appearing once. Source material: CD8+ T cells sorted from blood. The receptors derive from a human donor in good health.

This clone was counted a few times. Within the sample, other DNA sequences also encode this same CDR3. This rearrangement joins TRBV29-1 to TRBJ1-2; 7 nucleotides agree with TRBD1. Germline loops: CDR1 SQVTM, CDR2 ANQGSEA. V lost 6 bases, J lost 0 bases, and 1 base stayed unmatched. The CDR3 extends over 12 amino acids. The CDR3 sequence: CSVTGANYGYTF. In DNA, the CDR3 is TGCAGCGTAACAGGGGCTAACTATGGCTACACCTTC.

The chain combines TRBV11-2 with TRBJ2-7; 9 bases are a match to TRBD1. Per the germline V gene, CDR1 is SGHAT and CDR2 is FQNNGV. Trimming removed 3 bases from V and 6 bases from J; junction bases left unmatched: 3. The CDR3 runs 13 residues. In DNA form, the CDR3 reads TGTGCCAGCAGCTTGGGACAGGGTGCCGAGCAGTACTTC. Translated: CASSLGQGAEQYF.

This clone was observed a handful of times. This chain connects TRBV4-1 to TRBJ2-7, with a weak D call TRBD2 (7 bases). Germline values: CDR1 MGHRA, CDR2 YSYEKL. The CDR3 contains 17 residues. V gave up 2 bases and J gave up 4 bases, with 21 bases separating them. CDR3: CASSQQRVGGLRYEQYF. DNA of the CDR3: TGCGCCAGCAGCCAACAGCGCGTGGGGGGGCTAAGGTACGAGCAGTACTTC.

The chain joins TRBV4-1 to TRBJ1-2; 7 bases fit TRBD1. The CDR3 is 15 residues long. CDR1 MGHRA and CDR2 YSYEKL come from the germline V gene. The trim removed 3 bases at V and 4 bases at J, leaving 8 bases unmatched. The CDR3 DNA reads TGCGCCAGCAGCCAGTGGGACAGCCCTGTCTATGGCTACACCTTC. It yields the protein CASSQWDSPVYGYTF.

The V call is TRBV9, the J call TRBJ2-3; TRBD2 matches 8 bases. Germline V CDR1 and CDR2: SGDLS, YYNGEE. V shed 2 bases and J 1 base; nucleotides not matched to a gene: 3. The CDR3 is 15 residues long. The chain's CDR3 is CASSVMTSGTDTQYF. The CDR3 nucleotides read TGTGCCAGCAGCGTGATGACTAGCGGCACAGATACGCAGTATTTT.